This is a list of T cell receptor beta chains from one sample in a study of blood T cell repertoires in COVID-19. Profiled with immunoSEQ multiplex PCR; TCRdb holds only in-frame clones, not every one. The sample shows approximately 150,000 clones, 88% of them seen only once. Sequencing was done on a sample of peripheral blood. The receptor source for this set is a human donor in a cohort sampled during active COVID-19. CDR3s include the opening cysteine and the closing phenylalanine or tryptophan. D genes are given only for firm matches. Only some rows state a clone size, as once, few, many or a class for expanded clones.

D: .
size: .
J: TRBJ1-5
V: TRBV6-5
DNA: TGTGCCAGCAGGACAGGACATAGCAATCAGCCCCAGCATTTT
CDR3: CASRTGHSNQPQHF

D: .
size: .
J: TRBJ1-1
V: TRBV3-1/TRBV3-2
DNA: TGTGCCAGCAGCCAAGACCTCCCAAATTCGGGGGGCACTGAAGCTTTCTTT
CDR3: CASSQDLPNSGGTEAFF

D: TRBD1
size: .
J: TRBJ1-2
V: TRBV3-1/TRBV3-2
DNA: TGTGCCAGCAGCCAGGGGGACAGTGGAGGCTACACCTTC
CDR3: CASSQGDSGGYTF

D: TRBD1
size: .
J: TRBJ2-2
V: TRBV4-3
DNA: TGCGCCAGCAGCGGCCGGGACAGGGCCACCGGGGAGCTGTTTTTT
CDR3: CASSGRDRATGELFF

D: .
size: .
J: TRBJ2-3
V: TRBV25-1
DNA: TGTGCCAGCAGTGTCGTAGATACGCAGTATTTT
CDR3: CASSVVDTQYF

D: .
size: few
J: TRBJ1-6
V: TRBV30
DNA: TGTGCCTGGAGTGTGGCGGCGGGGCCCCTCCACTTT
CDR3: CAWSVAAGPLHF

D: TRBD1
size: many
J: TRBJ1-5
V: TRBV30
DNA: TGTGCCAGAGCCAGGGGGTGCAATCAGCCCCAGCATTTT
CDR3: CARARGCNQPQHF

D: TRBD1
size: .
J: TRBJ1-2
V: TRBV28
DNA: TGTGCCAGCAGTTCGACAGGGCGTCTCTACACCTTC
CDR3: CASSSTGRLYTF

D: TRBD1
size: .
J: TRBJ1-3
V: TRBV11-2
DNA: TGTGCCAGCAGCGATTCCCCTCGGACAGGGCGTGGAAACACCATATATTTT
CDR3: CASSDSPRTGRGNTIYF

D: .
size: .
J: TRBJ2-3
V: TRBV11-3
DNA: TGTGCCAGCAGCTTATCCGGGGGCACAGATACGCAGTATTTT
CDR3: CASSLSGGTDTQYF

D: .
size: .
J: TRBJ1-1
V: TRBV7-3
DNA: TGTGCCAGCAGCATGGACTCCGACACTGAAGCTTTCTTT
CDR3: CASSMDSDTEAFF

D: .
size: .
J: TRBJ1-5
V: TRBV5-1
DNA: TGCGCCAGCAGCTGGGGGGGCAATCAGCCCCAGCATTTT
CDR3: CASSWGGNQPQHF

D: TRBD2
size: .
J: TRBJ2-7
V: TRBV5-5
DNA: TGTGCCAGCAGCTTGGCCCCGGGGGGGTCCACCTACGAGCAGTACTTC
CDR3: CASSLAPGGSTYEQYF

D: .
size: .
J: TRBJ2-1
V: TRBV11-2
DNA: TGTGCCAGCAGCCGACTAGTCATGTTTGGCAATGAGCAGTTCTTC
CDR3: CASSRLVMFGNEQFF

D: .
size: .
J: TRBJ2-3
V: TRBV7-2
DNA: TGTGCCAGCAGCCTACAGGGTACCACAGATACGCAGTATTTT
CDR3: CASSLQGTTDTQYF

D: TRBD2
size: .
J: TRBJ2-1
V: TRBV27
DNA: TGTGCCAGCAGTTTTCCCGGGACTAGCGGGTTTAATGAGCAGTTCTTC
CDR3: CASSFPGTSGFNEQFF

D: .
size: .
J: TRBJ2-3
V: TRBV19
DNA: TGTGCCAGTAGGGACCGTGGGAGAACAGATACGCAGTATTTT
CDR3: CASRDRGRTDTQYF

D: TRBD2
size: .
J: TRBJ2-1
V: TRBV2
DNA: TGTGCCAGCAGTGGCGGGGGGAACAATGAGCAGTTCTTC
CDR3: CASSGGGNNEQFF

D: TRBD1
size: .
J: TRBJ2-5
V: TRBV5-4
DNA: TGTGCCAGCAGCTTGGAAGGGGGCCTTCAAGAGACCCAGTACTTC
CDR3: CASSLEGGLQETQYF

D: TRBD1
size: .
J: TRBJ1-1
V: TRBV5-6
DNA: TGTGCCAGCAGCTTTGGACAGGGTGCGGCTTTCTTT
CDR3: CASSFGQGAAFF

D: TRBD1
size: .
J: TRBJ1-2
V: TRBV4-1
DNA: TGCGCCAGCAGCCGGGGACAGGACTATGGCTACACCTTC
CDR3: CASSRGQDYGYTF

D: .
size: .
J: TRBJ2-7
V: TRBV5-1
DNA: TGCGCCAGCAGCTTAGGACAGTTCTACGAGCAGTACTTC
CDR3: CASSLGQFYEQYF

D: .
size: .
J: TRBJ2-2
V: TRBV5-1
DNA: TGCGCCAGCAGCTTGGTCAAGAGAAACACCGGGGAGCTGTTTTTT
CDR3: CASSLVKRNTGELFF

D: .
size: .
J: TRBJ1-4
V: TRBV18
DNA: TGTGCCAGCTCACCCTTACAGACAACTAATGAAAAACTGTTTTTT
CDR3: CASSPLQTTNEKLFF

D: .
size: .
J: TRBJ2-3
V: TRBV12-3/TRBV12-4
DNA: TGTGCCAGCAGCGGAGATACGCAGTATTTT
CDR3: CASSGDTQYF

D: TRBD1
size: once
J: TRBJ2-4
V: TRBV6-2/TRBV6-3
DNA: TGTGCCAGCAGACCTAGGACAGGGGAGGACATTCAGTACTTC
CDR3: CASRPRTGEDIQYF

D: TRBD1
size: few
J: TRBJ1-5
V: TRBV30
DNA: TGTGCCTGGAGTTACGGACAGGGCAATCAGCCCCAGCATTTT
CDR3: CAWSYGQGNQPQHF

D: .
size: .
J: TRBJ1-3
V: TRBV15
DNA: TGTGCCACTGGCGGACAGTCAACAACTGGAAACACCATATATTTT
CDR3: CATGGQSTTGNTIYF

D: .
size: .
J: TRBJ1-4
V: TRBV14
DNA: TGTGCCAGCAGCCGGGGCGCTAATGAAAAACTGTTTTTT
CDR3: CASSRGANEKLFF

D: .
size: .
J: TRBJ2-6
V: TRBV19
DNA: TGTGCCAGTAGACGGAGCTCTGGGGCCAACGTCCTGACTTTC
CDR3: CASRRSSGANVLTF

D: .
size: .
J: TRBJ2-7
V: TRBV3-1/TRBV3-2
DNA: TGTGCCAGCAGCCACCCACAGGGTAGGACCTACGAGCAGTACTTC
CDR3: CASSHPQGRTYEQYF

D: .
size: once
J: TRBJ1-6
V: TRBV2
DNA: TGTGCCAGCAGTGAATCTGTATCACCCCTCCACTTT
CDR3: CASSESVSPLHF

D: .
size: .
J: TRBJ1-1
V: TRBV4-2
DNA: TGTGCCAGCAGCCTCTACGGGGGGCTCGACACTGAAGCTTTCTTT
CDR3: CASSLYGGLDTEAFF

D: .
size: .
J: TRBJ2-2
V: TRBV4-1
DNA: TGCGCCAGCAGCCAAGAATCCAGGGTTCCCGGGGAGCTGTTTTTT
CDR3: CASSQESRVPGELFF

D: .
size: .
J: TRBJ2-7
V: TRBV12-5
DNA: TGTGCTAGTGGTTTCAGGGGATTAAGCTCCTACGAGCAGTACTTC
CDR3: CASGFRGLSSYEQYF

D: TRBD2
size: .
J: TRBJ2-7
V: TRBV11-2
DNA: TGTGCCAGCAGCCAAGCGGGGGGCTACGAGCAGTACTTC
CDR3: CASSQAGGYEQYF

D: .
size: once
J: TRBJ2-7
V: TRBV18
DNA: TGTGCCAGCTCAGCTGGCTCAGTCCTCGAGCAGTACTTC
CDR3: CASSAGSVLEQYF

D: .
size: .
J: TRBJ1-2
V: TRBV25-1
DNA: TGTGCCAGTGGACAGTGGAGTGTTGGCTACACCTTC
CDR3: CASGQWSVGYTF

D: .
size: .
J: TRBJ2-1
V: TRBV7-2
DNA: TGTGCCAGCAGCTTTTGGGGCGGGGAGGTCTCCTACAATGAGCAGTTCTTC
CDR3: CASSFWGGEVSYNEQFF

D: TRBD1
size: .
J: TRBJ1-2
V: TRBV7-9
DNA: TGTGCCAGCAGCTTAACGACAGGGTATGGCTACACCTTC
CDR3: CASSLTTGYGYTF

D: .
size: .
J: TRBJ2-6
V: TRBV3-1/TRBV3-2
DNA: TGTGCCAGCAGCCAAGATAAAGTTGGGAAGGGGCCTGGGGCCAACGTCCTGACTTTC
CDR3: CASSQDKVGKGPGANVLTF

D: .
size: .
J: TRBJ1-2
V: TRBV5-5
DNA: TGTGCCAGCAGCTTGGGGCAGGGAACTAACTATGGCTACACCTTC
CDR3: CASSLGQGTNYGYTF

D: TRBD1
size: .
J: TRBJ1-2
V: TRBV12-3/TRBV12-4
DNA: TGTGCCAGCAGCAGGGGGCAGCGATTAGACTACACCTTC
CDR3: CASSRGQRLDYTF

D: TRBD2
size: .
J: TRBJ2-2
V: TRBV4-2
DNA: TGTGCCAGCAGCCTCCGACTAGCGGCCACCGGGGAGCTGTTTTTT
CDR3: CASSLRLAATGELFF

D: .
size: .
J: TRBJ2-7
V: TRBV12-3/TRBV12-4
DNA: TGTGCCAGCAACGACCGGACAAATGACGAGCAGTACTTC
CDR3: CASNDRTNDEQYF

D: .
size: .
J: TRBJ2-3
V: TRBV6-1
DNA: TGTGCCAGCAGTGAACTCAGGGGGGTCACAGATACGCAGTATTTT
CDR3: CASSELRGVTDTQYF

D: .
size: .
J: TRBJ1-6
V: TRBV21-1
DNA: TGTGCCAGTCCAGGGTGCAATTCACCCCTCCACTTT
CDR3: CASPGCNSPLHF

D: .
size: .
J: TRBJ2-3
V: TRBV6-4
DNA: TGTGCCAGCGCCCCGCAAGGGGGACCTCATAGCACAGATACGCAGTATTTT
CDR3: CASAPQGGPHSTDTQYF

D: TRBD1
size: .
J: TRBJ1-1
V: TRBV9
DNA: TGTGCCAGCAGCCCCCACAGGGGGGGTACTGAAGCTTTCTTT
CDR3: CASSPHRGGTEAFF

D: .
size: .
J: TRBJ2-5
V: TRBV30
DNA: TGTGCCTGGAGTTATGGGCAGGGAAAAGAGACCCAGTACTTC
CDR3: CAWSYGQGKETQYF